This TCR beta chain is from a study of CD8+ T cells in alopecia areata. The treatment denotes: oral pan-JAK inhibitor, 5-10 mg twice daily. Germline assignment: CDR1 SEHNR and CDR2 FQNEAQ (reference sequence). The germline V and J ends were trimmed by 1 base and 3 bases, with 18 bases remaining between them. The CDR3 loop spans 17 amino acids. Extracted RNA was reverse transcribed, and the resulting cDNA served as sequencing template. This table comes from immunoSEQ multiplex PCR, and its TCRdb copy is limited to in-frame clones, with some not included. The sample includes 100,000 to 140,000 clones, roughly 89% seen only once; the top ten take over 20%.

The sample was CD8+ T cells sorted from blood, taken at week 24, from a patient treated with tofacitinib. The clonotype was recovered from a human donor with alopecia areata. The V call is TRBV7-9, the J call TRBJ1-2; D uncertain. The CDR3 sequence: CASSLGVRRRKDYGYTF. The CDR3 bases are TGTGCCAGCAGCTTAGGTGTCCGCCGCAGAAAAGACTATGGCTACACCTTC. The complete variable domain, with remaining parts taken from reference TRBV7-9 and TRBJ1-2, reads DTGVSQNPRHKITKRGQNVTFRCDPISEHNRLYWYRQTLGQGPEFLTYFQNEAQLEKSRLLSDRFSAERPKGSFSTLEIQRTEQGDSAMYLCASSLGVRRRKDYGYTFGSGTRLTVV.